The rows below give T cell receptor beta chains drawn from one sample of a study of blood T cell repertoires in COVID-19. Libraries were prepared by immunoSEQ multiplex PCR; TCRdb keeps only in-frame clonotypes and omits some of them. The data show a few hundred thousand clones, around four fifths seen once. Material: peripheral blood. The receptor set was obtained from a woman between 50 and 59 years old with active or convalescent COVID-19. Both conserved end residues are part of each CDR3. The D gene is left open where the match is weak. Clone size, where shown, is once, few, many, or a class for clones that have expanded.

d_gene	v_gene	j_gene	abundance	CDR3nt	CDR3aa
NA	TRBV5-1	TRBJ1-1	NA	TGCGCCAGCAGCGTCCAGGGTGGTGGTTATGAAGCTTTCTTT	CASSVQGGGYEAFF
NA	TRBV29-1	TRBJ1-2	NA	TGCAGCGTTGAAGGGTCGCAGGGCGATGGCTACACCTTC	CSVEGSQGDGYTF
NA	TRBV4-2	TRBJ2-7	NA	TGTGCCAGCAGCCAAACCGGGACTGGGGGAACCTACGAGCAGTACTTC	CASSQTGTGGTYEQYF
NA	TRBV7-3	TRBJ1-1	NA	TGTGCCAGCAGCTTCGTTCCGAACACTGAAGCTTTCTTT	CASSFVPNTEAFF
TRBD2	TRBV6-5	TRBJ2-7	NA	TGTGCCAGCAGGAGGACTAGCGGGCCCTACGAGCAGTACTTC	CASRRTSGPYEQYF
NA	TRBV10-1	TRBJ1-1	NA	TGCGCCAGCAGTGAGAACAGTCTTGGTTCTCCTTTAGGAATGAACACTGAAGCTTTCTTT	CASSENSLGSPLGMNTEAFF
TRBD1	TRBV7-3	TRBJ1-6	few	TGTGCCAGCAGCTTAGGGGGGACAGACTATAATTCACCCCTCCACTTT	CASSLGGTDYNSPLHF
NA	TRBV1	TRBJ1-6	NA	TGCACCAGCAGCCACCACCGGGGACAGAATTCACCCCTCCACTTT	CTSSHHRGQNSPLHF
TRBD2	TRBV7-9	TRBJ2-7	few	TGTGCCAGCAGCTTAGAGTATAGCGGGAACGAGCAGTACTTC	CASSLEYSGNEQYF
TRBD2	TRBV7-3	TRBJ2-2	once	TGTGCCAGCAGCTGGTATAGCGGGAGTGGCGGCGGGGAGCTGTTTTTT	CASSWYSGSGGGELFF
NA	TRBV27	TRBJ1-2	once	TGTGCCAGCAGGGTGCAGGGGATTAACCGTTTGGGCTATGGCTACACCTTC	CASRVQGINRLGYGYTF